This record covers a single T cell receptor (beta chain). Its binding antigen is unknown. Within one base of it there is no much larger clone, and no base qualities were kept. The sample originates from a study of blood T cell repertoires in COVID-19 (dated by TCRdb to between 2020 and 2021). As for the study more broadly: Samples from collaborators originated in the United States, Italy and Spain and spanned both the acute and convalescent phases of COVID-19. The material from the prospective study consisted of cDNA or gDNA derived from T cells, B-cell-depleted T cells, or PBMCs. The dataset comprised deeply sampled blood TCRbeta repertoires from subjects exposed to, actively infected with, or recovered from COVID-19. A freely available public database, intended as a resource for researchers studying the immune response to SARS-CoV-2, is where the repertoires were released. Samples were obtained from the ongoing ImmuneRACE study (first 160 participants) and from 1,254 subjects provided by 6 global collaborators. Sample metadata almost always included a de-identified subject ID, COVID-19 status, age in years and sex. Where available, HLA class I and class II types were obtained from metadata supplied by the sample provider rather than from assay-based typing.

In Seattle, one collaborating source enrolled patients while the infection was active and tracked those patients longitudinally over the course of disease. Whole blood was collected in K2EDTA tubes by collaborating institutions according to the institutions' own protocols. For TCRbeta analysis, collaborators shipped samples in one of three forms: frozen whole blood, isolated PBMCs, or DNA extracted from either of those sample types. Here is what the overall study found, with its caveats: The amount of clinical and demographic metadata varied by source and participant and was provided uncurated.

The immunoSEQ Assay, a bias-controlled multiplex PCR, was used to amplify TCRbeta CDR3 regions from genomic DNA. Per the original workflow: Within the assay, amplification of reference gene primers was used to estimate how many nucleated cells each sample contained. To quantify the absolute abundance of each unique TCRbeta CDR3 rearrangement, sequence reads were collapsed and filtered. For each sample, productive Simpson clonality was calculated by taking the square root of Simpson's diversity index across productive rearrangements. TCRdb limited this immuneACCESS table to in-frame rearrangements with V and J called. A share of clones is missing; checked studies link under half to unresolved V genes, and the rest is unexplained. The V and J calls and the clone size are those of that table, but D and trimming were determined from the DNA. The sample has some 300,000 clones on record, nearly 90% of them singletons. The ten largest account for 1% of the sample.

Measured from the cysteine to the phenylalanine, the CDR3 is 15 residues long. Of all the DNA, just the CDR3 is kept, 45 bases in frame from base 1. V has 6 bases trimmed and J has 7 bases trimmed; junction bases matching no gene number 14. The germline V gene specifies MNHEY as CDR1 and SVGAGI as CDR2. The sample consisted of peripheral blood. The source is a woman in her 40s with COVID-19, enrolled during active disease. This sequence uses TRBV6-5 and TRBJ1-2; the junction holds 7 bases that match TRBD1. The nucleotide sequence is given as TGTGCCAGCAGCCTACATCCACAGGGGTCTAGTGGCTACACCTTC. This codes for CASSLHPQGSSGYTF.